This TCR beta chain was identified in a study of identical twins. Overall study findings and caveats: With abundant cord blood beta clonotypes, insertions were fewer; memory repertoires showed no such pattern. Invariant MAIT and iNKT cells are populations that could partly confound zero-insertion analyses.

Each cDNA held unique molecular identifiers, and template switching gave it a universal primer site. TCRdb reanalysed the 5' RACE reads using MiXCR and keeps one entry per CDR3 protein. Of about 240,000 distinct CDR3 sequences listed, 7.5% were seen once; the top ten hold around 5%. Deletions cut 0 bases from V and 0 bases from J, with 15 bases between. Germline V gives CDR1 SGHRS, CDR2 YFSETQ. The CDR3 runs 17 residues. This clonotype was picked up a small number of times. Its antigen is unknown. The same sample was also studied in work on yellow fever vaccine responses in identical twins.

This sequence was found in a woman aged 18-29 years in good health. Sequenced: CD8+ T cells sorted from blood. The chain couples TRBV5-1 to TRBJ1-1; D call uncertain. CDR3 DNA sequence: TGCGCCAGCAGCTTGGCCGTCAGGAATAGCATGAACACTGAAGCTTTCTTT. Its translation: CASSLAVRNSMNTEAFF.